This T cell receptor beta chain was observed in a study of identical twins. Regarding the study as a whole: Reduced insertions were recorded for abundant cord blood beta clonotypes, with no such pattern in memory repertoires.

The ends were cut back, 8 bases at V and 1 base at J, with 14 bases in the middle. This CDR3 is 14 amino acids long. Germline V gene lookup returns CDR1 SGHRS and CDR2 YFSETQ. Via MiXCR, TCRdb re-called the 5' RACE reads, giving one row per CDR3 protein. The sample has roughly 470,000 distinct CDR3 sequences, roughly 13% seen once; the top ten hold about 0.97%. The sample holds many counts of this clonotype. The antigen remains undetermined. Another study also made use of these data, one on yellow fever vaccine responses in identical twins.

The sequencing sample was made of CD4+ T cells sorted from blood. This sequence joins TRBV5-1 and TRBJ2-3, with D maybe TRBD1 (6 bases). The receptor was isolated from a woman between 18 and 29 years old in good health. CDR3 nucleotides: TGCGCCAGTCGAACAGGGTACGGCACAGATACGCAGTATTTT. It is translated as CASRTGYGTDTQYF. Full variable domain (rest looked up from reference TRBV5-1 and TRBJ2-3): KAGVTQTPRYLIKTRGQQVTLSCSPISGHRSVSWYQQTPGQGLQFLFEYFSETQRNKGNFPGRFSGRQFSNSRSEMNVSTLELGDSALYLCASRTGYGTDTQYFGPGTRLTVL.